The T cell receptor beta chain under discussion was sequenced for a study of T cell changes during pregnancy in multiple sclerosis. The method was immunoSEQ multiplex PCR; TCRdb's version includes in-frame clones alone and lacks a portion of them. The table lists 100,000 or so clones, around 94% of them singletons. Looked up from germline, CDR1 is MNHNS and CDR2 is SASEGT. This CDR3 is built from 15 residues. Trimming took 2 bases from V and 0 from J, leaving 8 bases between them. The material was peripheral blood, obtained after pregnancy. This clonotype originated in a female donor in good health, enrolled as a control in a pregnancy study. The V and J genes are TRBV6-1 and TRBJ1-3, with unresolved D. The CDR3 nucleotides are TGTGCCAGCAGTGAATGGGAGGGCTCTGGAAACACCATATATTTT. Translation: CASSEWEGSGNTIYF.